This T cell receptor beta chain was sequenced for a study of T cell responses to AZD1222 COVID-19 vaccine (dated by TCRdb to the early 2020s). Concerning the study at large: AZD1222 recipients with second doses at about 4 weeks or about 12 weeks were pooled, because spike-specific TCR depth and breadth did not differ between schedules. A total of just over 230 trial participants underwent TCR sequencing, of whom 207 had received two doses of AZD1222 and approximately 25 had received two doses of the MenACWY control vaccine. Trial participants were enrolled into age subgroups of 18-55, 56-69 and 70-plus years, which contained about 150, 28 and 57 TCR-sequenced participants, respectively.

What the work shows at the level of the full study, not this receptor alone: A significant rise in spike-specific TCR breadth and depth was observed after two AZD1222 doses relative to day 0 and relative to MenACWY recipients. Because no day 14 peak-response samples were available, the repertoires could be characterized only after the peak T cell response. The vaccine-associated CD4 TCRs covered the entire spike protein, and the dominant responses fell in regions 160-218 and 743-854. In the small 56-69-year group, the increase in depth fell short of significance, most likely because of low power. Participants were mostly white British, with more females than males. The authors suggested clonal diversity may have been underestimated. Conclusions about previously exposed vaccinees are limited because only five or six AZD1222 recipients were SARS-CoV-2 seropositive at baseline. Reportedly, close to half of the unique spike-specific TCRs recognized epitopes lying outside the regions that are mutated in the B.1.351 and B.1.1.7 variants.

CDR1 is given as WSHSY and CDR2 as SAAADI, both from the germline V gene. The V and J ends are trimmed by 8 bases and 2 bases, leaving 13 bases between them. The CDR3 has 14 amino acids, counting the end cysteine and phenylalanine. The kept DNA is CDR3 alone, 42 bases in frame from the first base. Sample time point, as interpreted from the label and publication: baseline before first vaccination. Vaccinee samples came from UK trials COV001 and COV002, including a single-blind randomized controlled phase 2/3 trial of AZD1222 (ChAdOx1 nCoV-19) in healthy adults. For TCRbeta chain sequencing, PBMC samples from trial participants were taken at day 0 and at day 28 after the second dose. The CDR3 regions of human TCRbeta chains were analyzed by immunosequencing. The authors' pipeline ran thus. Repertoire TCRs were matched against a reference library of SARS-CoV-2-specific TCRs generated with the MIRA antigen-specificity platform. Breadth was defined as the fraction of unique TCRs that were SARS-CoV-2-associated, and depth was defined as the fraction of total T cells that were SARS-CoV-2-associated. Using the MIRA data, every spike-specific TCR was mapped to the spike region that the TCR reacted to and assigned to either a CD4 or a CD8 class. Log10-transformed breadth and depth values were compared by one-way ANOVA with Sidak's multiple comparisons tests. TCRdb took over this immuneACCESS table, retaining in-frame rearrangements with V and J assigned. Such tables are incomplete; in checked studies, under half of the missing clones stem from an unresolved V gene, and the remainder is unexplained. V, J and clone size are taken as reported in that table, and D and trimming were inferred from the DNA itself. In all, the sample holds just under 95,000 clones, and 70% to 90% of those were seen once. More than 8.5% of the sample lies in the top ten.

This clone was recorded once. No cognate antigen has been identified for it. Nothing much larger sits one base from this clone, and base qualities are not available. This receptor was taken from an adult in good health. The rearranged segments are TRBV10-2 and TRBJ2-1; the D segment is perhaps TRBD1 or TRBD2, each sharing 5 matched bases. Sequenced here: peripheral blood, sampled on day 0 of AZD1222 vaccination. The CDR3 here reads CASAESGPYNEQFF. The nucleotide sequence reads as follows: TGCGCCAGCGCCGAATCGGGGCCCTACAATGAGCAGTTCTTC.